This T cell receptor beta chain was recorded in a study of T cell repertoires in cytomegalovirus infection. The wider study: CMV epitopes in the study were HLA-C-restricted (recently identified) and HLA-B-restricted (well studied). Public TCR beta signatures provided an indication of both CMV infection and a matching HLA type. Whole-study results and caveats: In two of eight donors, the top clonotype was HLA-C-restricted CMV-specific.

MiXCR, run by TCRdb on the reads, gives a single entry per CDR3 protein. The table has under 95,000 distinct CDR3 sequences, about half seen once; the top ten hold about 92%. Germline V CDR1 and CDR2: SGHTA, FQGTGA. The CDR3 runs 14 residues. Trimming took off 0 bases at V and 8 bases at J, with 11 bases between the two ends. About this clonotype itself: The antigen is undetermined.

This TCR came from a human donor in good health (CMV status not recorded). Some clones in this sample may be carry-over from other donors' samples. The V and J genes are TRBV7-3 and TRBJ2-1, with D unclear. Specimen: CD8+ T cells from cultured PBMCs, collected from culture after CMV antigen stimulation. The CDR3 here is CASSLTGYRDEQFF. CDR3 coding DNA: TGTGCCAGCAGCTTAACCGGGTACCGCGATGAGCAGTTCTTC. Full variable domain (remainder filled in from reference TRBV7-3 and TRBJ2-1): GAGVSQTPSNKVTEKGKYVELRCDPISGHTALYWYRQSLGQGPEFLIYFQGTGAADDSGLPNDRFFAVRPEGSVSTLKIQRTERGDSAVYLCASSLTGYRDEQFFGPGTRLTVL.